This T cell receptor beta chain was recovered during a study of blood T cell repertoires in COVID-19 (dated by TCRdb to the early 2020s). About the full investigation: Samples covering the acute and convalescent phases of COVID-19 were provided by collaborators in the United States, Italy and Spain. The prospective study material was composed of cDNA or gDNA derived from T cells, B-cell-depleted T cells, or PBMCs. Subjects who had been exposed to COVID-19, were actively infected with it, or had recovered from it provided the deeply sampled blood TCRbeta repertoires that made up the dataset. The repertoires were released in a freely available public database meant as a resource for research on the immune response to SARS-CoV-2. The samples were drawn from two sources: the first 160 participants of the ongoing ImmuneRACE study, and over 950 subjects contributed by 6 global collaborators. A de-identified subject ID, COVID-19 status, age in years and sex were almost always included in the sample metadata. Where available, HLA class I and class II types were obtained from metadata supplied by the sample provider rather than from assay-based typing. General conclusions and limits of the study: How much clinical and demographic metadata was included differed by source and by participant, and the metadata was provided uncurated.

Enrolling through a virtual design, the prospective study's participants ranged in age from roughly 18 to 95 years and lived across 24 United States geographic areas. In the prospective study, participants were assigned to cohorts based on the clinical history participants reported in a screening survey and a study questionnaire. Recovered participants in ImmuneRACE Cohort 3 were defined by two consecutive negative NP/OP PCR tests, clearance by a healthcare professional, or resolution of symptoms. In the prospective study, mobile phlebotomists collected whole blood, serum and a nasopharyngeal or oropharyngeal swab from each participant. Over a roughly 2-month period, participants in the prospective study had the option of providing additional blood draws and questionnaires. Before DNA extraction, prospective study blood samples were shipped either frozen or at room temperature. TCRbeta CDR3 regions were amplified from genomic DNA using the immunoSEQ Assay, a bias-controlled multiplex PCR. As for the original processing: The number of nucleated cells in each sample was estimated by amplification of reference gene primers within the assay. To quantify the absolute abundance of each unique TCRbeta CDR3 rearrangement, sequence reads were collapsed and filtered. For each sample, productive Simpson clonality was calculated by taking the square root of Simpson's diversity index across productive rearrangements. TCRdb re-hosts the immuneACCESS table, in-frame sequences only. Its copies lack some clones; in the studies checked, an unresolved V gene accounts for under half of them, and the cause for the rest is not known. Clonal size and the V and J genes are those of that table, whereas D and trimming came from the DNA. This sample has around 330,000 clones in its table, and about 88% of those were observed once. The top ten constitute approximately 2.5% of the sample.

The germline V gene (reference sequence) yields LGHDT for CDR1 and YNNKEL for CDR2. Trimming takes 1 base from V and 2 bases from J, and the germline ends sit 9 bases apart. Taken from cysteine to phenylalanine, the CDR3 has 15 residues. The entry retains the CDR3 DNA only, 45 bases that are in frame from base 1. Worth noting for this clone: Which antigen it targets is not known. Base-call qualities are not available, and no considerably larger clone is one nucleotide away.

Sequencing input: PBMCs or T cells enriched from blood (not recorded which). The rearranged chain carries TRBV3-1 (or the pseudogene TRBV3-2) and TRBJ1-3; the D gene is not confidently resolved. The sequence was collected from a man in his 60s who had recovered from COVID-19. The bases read TGTGCCAGCAGCCAAGGACGGGGAACTGGAAACACCATATATTTT. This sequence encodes CASSQGRGTGNTIYF.